This entry concerns a single T cell receptor (beta chain). Antigen: not known. PCR used 60 Vbeta primers and 13 Jbeta primers. TCRdb's copy holds only in-frame clones and misses some; the assay was immunoSEQ multiplex PCR. Its listing shows about 160,000 clones. The V gene lost 2 bases and the J gene lost 9 bases, with 11 bases spanning the gap. The germline CDR1 and CDR2 sequences are MNHNS and SASEGT. The CDR3 sequence is 12 residues long. The sample originates from a study of cytomegalovirus exposure and HLA in healthy donors. Study-level results: In a later analysis, an Asian-associated ancestry cluster reportedly showed fewer N-insertions than the roughly 710-donor mean.

This rearrangement joins TRBV6-1 to TRBJ2-7, with D possibly matching TRBD2 (6 bases). Specimen: PBMCs. This receptor was identified in a woman aged 60-75 years in good health and CMV-seronegative. The CDR3 DNA reads TGTGCCAGCAGTGAATCGGGGGTCGGGCAGTACTTC. It translates to CASSESGVGQYF.